The rows below give T cell receptor beta chains drawn from one sample of a study of blood T cell repertoires in COVID-19. TCRdb keeps only in-frame clones here, not all; method: immunoSEQ multiplex PCR. Altogether under 250,000 clones are present, 88% being singletons, with the ten largest covering less than 3.5%. Sequenced: peripheral blood. Every receptor here comes from a woman in her sixties with acute or convalescent COVID-19. The CDR3 runs from the conserved cysteine through the conserved F or W. Fields, in order: V gene, J gene, clone size, D gene, CDR3 protein, CDR3 DNA. D genes are given only for firm matches. Only some rows state a clone size, as once, few, many or a class for expanded clones.

V gene: TRBV7-2
J gene: TRBJ1-6
clone size: NA
D gene: TRBD1
CDR3 protein: CASSLQPTGSSYNSPLHF
CDR3 DNA: TGTGCCAGCAGCTTACAACCGACAGGGAGCTCCTATAATTCACCCCTCCACTTT

V gene: TRBV5-1
J gene: TRBJ1-1
clone size: few
D gene: NA
CDR3 protein: CASSLQGGNTEAFF
CDR3 DNA: TGCGCCAGCAGCTTGCAGGGCGGGAACACTGAAGCTTTCTTT

V gene: TRBV30
J gene: TRBJ1-4
clone size: NA
D gene: TRBD1
CDR3 protein: CAWRDRGHSNEKLFF
CDR3 DNA: TGTGCCTGGAGAGACAGGGGGCATTCTAATGAAAAACTGTTTTTT

V gene: TRBV5-1
J gene: TRBJ2-3
clone size: NA
D gene: TRBD1
CDR3 protein: CASSLGTGGTDTQYF
CDR3 DNA: TGCGCCAGCAGCTTGGGGACAGGGGGCACAGATACGCAGTATTTT

V gene: TRBV25-1
J gene: TRBJ2-5
clone size: NA
D gene: TRBD1
CDR3 protein: CASSELGQGRQETQYF
CDR3 DNA: TGTGCCAGCAGTGAATTGGGACAGGGGAGACAAGAGACCCAGTACTTC

V gene: TRBV10-1
J gene: TRBJ2-1
clone size: NA
D gene: TRBD2
CDR3 protein: CASSESRRGGYNEQFF
CDR3 DNA: TGCGCCAGCAGTGAGTCGCGGCGGGGGGGTTACAATGAGCAGTTCTTC

V gene: TRBV7-9
J gene: TRBJ2-3
clone size: NA
D gene: TRBD2
CDR3 protein: CASSSLLAGDPDTQYF
CDR3 DNA: TGTGCCAGCAGTTCCCTTCTAGCGGGGGACCCAGATACGCAGTATTTT

V gene: TRBV21-1
J gene: TRBJ2-5
clone size: NA
D gene: NA
CDR3 protein: CASSKEGQGCQETQYF
CDR3 DNA: TGTGCCAGCAGCAAAGAGGGACAGGGGTGTCAAGAGACCCAGTACTTC

V gene: TRBV2
J gene: TRBJ1-1
clone size: once
D gene: NA
CDR3 protein: CASRKTANTEAFF
CDR3 DNA: TGTGCCAGCAGGAAGACAGCGAACACTGAAGCTTTCTTT

V gene: TRBV5-4
J gene: TRBJ1-1
clone size: NA
D gene: NA
CDR3 protein: CATFGSANTEAFF
CDR3 DNA: TGTGCCACCTTCGGCAGCGCGAACACTGAAGCTTTCTTT

V gene: TRBV27
J gene: TRBJ1-5
clone size: NA
D gene: TRBD1
CDR3 protein: CASSRDRGGNQPQHF
CDR3 DNA: TGTGCCAGCAGTAGGGACAGGGGTGGCAATCAGCCCCAGCATTTT

V gene: TRBV2
J gene: TRBJ1-3
clone size: NA
D gene: NA
CDR3 protein: CASAKDKISGNTIYF
CDR3 DNA: TGTGCCAGCGCAAAGGACAAGATCTCTGGAAACACCATATATTTT

V gene: TRBV5-1
J gene: TRBJ2-1
clone size: NA
D gene: TRBD2
CDR3 protein: CASSLSRGGSYNEQFF
CDR3 DNA: TGCGCCAGCAGCTTGTCACGGGGGGGCTCCTACAATGAGCAGTTCTTC

V gene: TRBV19
J gene: TRBJ2-7
clone size: few
D gene: TRBD1
CDR3 protein: CASSTRQGANYEQYF
CDR3 DNA: TGTGCCAGTAGTACTCGACAGGGGGCGAACTACGAGCAGTACTTC

V gene: TRBV19
J gene: TRBJ2-3
clone size: NA
D gene: TRBD2
CDR3 protein: CASSKRTSGGPSTDTQYF
CDR3 DNA: TGTGCCAGTAGTAAACGGACTAGCGGGGGGCCTAGCACAGATACGCAGTATTTT

V gene: TRBV10-3
J gene: TRBJ2-3
clone size: NA
D gene: NA
CDR3 protein: CAISDGGNTQYF
CDR3 DNA: TGTGCCATCAGTGATGGGGGGAACACGCAGTATTTT

V gene: TRBV7-6
J gene: TRBJ1-3
clone size: NA
D gene: TRBD1
CDR3 protein: CASSLGTGNSGNTIYF
CDR3 DNA: TGTGCCAGCAGCCTCGGGACAGGGAACTCTGGAAACACCATATATTTT

V gene: TRBV7-3
J gene: TRBJ1-5
clone size: NA
D gene: NA
CDR3 protein: CASSLGSGNQPQHF
CDR3 DNA: TGTGCCAGCAGCTTGGGGAGCGGCAATCAGCCCCAGCATTTT

V gene: TRBV7-6
J gene: TRBJ2-1
clone size: NA
D gene: NA
CDR3 protein: CASSLAAKETAEQFF
CDR3 DNA: TGTGCCAGCAGCTTAGCAGCCAAGGAGACGGCTGAGCAGTTCTTC

V gene: TRBV5-1
J gene: TRBJ1-5
clone size: NA
D gene: TRBD1
CDR3 protein: CASSIGQGRNQPQHF
CDR3 DNA: TGCGCCAGCAGCATCGGACAGGGTCGGAATCAGCCCCAGCATTTT

V gene: TRBV18
J gene: TRBJ2-5
clone size: NA
D gene: NA
CDR3 protein: CASSPGSQETQYF
CDR3 DNA: TGTGCCAGCTCACCGGGGAGCCAAGAGACCCAGTACTTC

V gene: TRBV28
J gene: TRBJ2-1
clone size: NA
D gene: TRBD2
CDR3 protein: CASSRTSGSPNEQFF
CDR3 DNA: TGTGCCAGCAGTCGGACTAGCGGGAGCCCCAATGAGCAGTTCTTC

V gene: TRBV19
J gene: TRBJ1-1
clone size: NA
D gene: NA
CDR3 protein: CASSILGGTEAFF
CDR3 DNA: TGTGCCAGTAGTATTCTGGGAGGCACTGAAGCTTTCTTT

V gene: TRBV21-1
J gene: TRBJ1-1
clone size: NA
D gene: NA
CDR3 protein: CASSTSCTMNTEAFF
CDR3 DNA: TGTGCCAGCAGCACCAGTTGTACCATGAACACTGAAGCTTTCTTT

V gene: TRBV7-2
J gene: TRBJ2-3
clone size: once
D gene: TRBD2
CDR3 protein: CASSLGGTSGRLNTQYF
CDR3 DNA: TGTGCCAGCAGCTTAGGGGGGACTAGCGGGAGACTAAATACGCAGTATTTT

V gene: TRBV2
J gene: TRBJ2-7
clone size: NA
D gene: NA
CDR3 protein: CASSAQGSTYEQYF
CDR3 DNA: TGTGCCAGCAGTGCACAGGGTAGCACCTACGAGCAGTACTTC

V gene: TRBV27
J gene: TRBJ2-2
clone size: NA
D gene: NA
CDR3 protein: CASSFRYTGELFF
CDR3 DNA: TGTGCCAGCAGTTTCCGGTACACCGGGGAGCTGTTTTTT

V gene: TRBV28
J gene: TRBJ1-2
clone size: NA
D gene: TRBD1
CDR3 protein: CASRGQLFTNYGYTF
CDR3 DNA: TGTGCCAGCAGGGGACAGCTTTTCACTAACTATGGCTACACCTTC

V gene: TRBV14
J gene: TRBJ1-2
clone size: NA
D gene: NA
CDR3 protein: CASSQDRAYGYTF
CDR3 DNA: TGTGCCAGCAGCCAAGACAGGGCTTATGGCTACACCTTC

V gene: TRBV5-4
J gene: TRBJ1-1
clone size: NA
D gene: TRBD1
CDR3 protein: CASSLGTGGWTEAFF
CDR3 DNA: TGTGCCAGCAGCCTGGGGACAGGGGGTTGGACTGAAGCTTTCTTT

V gene: TRBV19
J gene: TRBJ2-3
clone size: NA
D gene: NA
CDR3 protein: CASSPIRRGGTDTQYF
CDR3 DNA: TGTGCCAGTAGTCCTATTAGGCGGGGTGGCACAGATACGCAGTATTTT

V gene: TRBV6-5
J gene: TRBJ1-5
clone size: few
D gene: NA
CDR3 protein: CASSYSRGSNQPQHF
CDR3 DNA: TGTGCCAGCAGTTACTCCCGGGGTAGCAATCAGCCCCAGCATTTT

V gene: TRBV11-2
J gene: TRBJ2-7
clone size: NA
D gene: TRBD2
CDR3 protein: CASSSVISGRAHEQYF
CDR3 DNA: TGTGCCAGCAGCTCAGTGATTAGCGGGAGGGCCCACGAGCAGTACTTC

V gene: TRBV9
J gene: TRBJ2-2
clone size: NA
D gene: TRBD2
CDR3 protein: CASSVSGGPLGTGELFF
CDR3 DNA: TGTGCCAGCAGCGTAAGCGGGGGCCCCCTTGGTACCGGGGAGCTGTTTTTT

V gene: TRBV3-1/TRBV3-2
J gene: TRBJ2-2
clone size: NA
D gene: TRBD1
CDR3 protein: CASSQDGTGRGGELFF
CDR3 DNA: TGTGCCAGCAGCCAAGACGGGACAGGGAGGGGCGGGGAGCTGTTTTTT

V gene: TRBV2
J gene: TRBJ1-2
clone size: NA
D gene: TRBD1
CDR3 protein: CASSGDRGRRTF
CDR3 DNA: TGTGCCAGCAGTGGGGACAGGGGGCGCCGGACCTTC

V gene: TRBV7-9
J gene: TRBJ2-2
clone size: NA
D gene: NA
CDR3 protein: CASSLQGTGELFF
CDR3 DNA: TGTGCCAGCAGCTTACAGGGAACCGGGGAGCTGTTTTTT

V gene: TRBV21-1
J gene: TRBJ2-5
clone size: NA
D gene: NA
CDR3 protein: CASIETSGGQETQYF
CDR3 DNA: TGTGCCAGCATCGAGACTAGCGGGGGTCAAGAGACCCAGTACTTC

V gene: TRBV7-8
J gene: TRBJ1-2
clone size: once
D gene: NA
CDR3 protein: CASSLGQGNYGYTF
CDR3 DNA: TGTGCCAGCAGCTTAGGGCAGGGGAACTATGGCTACACCTTC

V gene: TRBV6-5
J gene: TRBJ1-2
clone size: NA
D gene: NA
CDR3 protein: CASSGDTRAIYGYTF
CDR3 DNA: TGTGCCAGCAGCGGGGACACTCGAGCCATCTATGGCTACACCTTC

V gene: TRBV30
J gene: TRBJ2-3
clone size: NA
D gene: NA
CDR3 protein: CAWSALANLRDTQYF
CDR3 DNA: TGTGCCTGGAGTGCTTTAGCGAATTTGAGGGATACGCAGTATTTT

V gene: TRBV3-1/TRBV3-2
J gene: TRBJ2-2
clone size: NA
D gene: NA
CDR3 protein: CASSQRGTGELFF
CDR3 DNA: TGTGCCAGCAGCCAAAGAGGAACCGGGGAGCTGTTTTTT

V gene: TRBV6-5
J gene: TRBJ2-5
clone size: NA
D gene: TRBD1
CDR3 protein: CASSYSGTAATQTQYF
CDR3 DNA: TGTGCCAGCAGTTACTCTGGGACAGCCGCCACTCAGACCCAGTACTTC

V gene: TRBV30
J gene: TRBJ1-6
clone size: NA
D gene: TRBD1
CDR3 protein: CAWIRDRGRNSPLHF
CDR3 DNA: TGTGCCTGGATCAGGGACAGGGGAAGGAATTCACCCCTCCACTTT

V gene: TRBV11-2
J gene: TRBJ2-1
clone size: NA
D gene: NA
CDR3 protein: CASSFLGTSEMSKFF
CDR3 DNA: TGTGCCAGCAGCTTTCTCGGGACATCGGAAATGAGCAAGTTCTTC

V gene: TRBV13
J gene: TRBJ1-2
clone size: NA
D gene: TRBD1
CDR3 protein: CASSARTGFGNYGYTF
CDR3 DNA: TGTGCCAGCAGCGCCAGGACAGGATTTGGGAACTATGGCTACACCTTC

V gene: TRBV25-1
J gene: TRBJ1-6
clone size: once
D gene: NA
CDR3 protein: CASSVQGLNSPLHF
CDR3 DNA: TGTGCCAGCAGTGTCCAGGGATTGAATTCACCCCTCCACTTT

V gene: TRBV5-4
J gene: TRBJ2-3
clone size: NA
D gene: TRBD2
CDR3 protein: CASSSRTSGAADTQYF
CDR3 DNA: TGTGCCAGCAGCTCCCGGACTAGCGGGGCTGCAGATACGCAGTATTTT

V gene: TRBV30
J gene: TRBJ1-1
clone size: NA
D gene: TRBD1
CDR3 protein: CARSGQESTEAFF
CDR3 DNA: TGTGCCCGGTCCGGACAGGAGAGCACTGAAGCTTTCTTT

V gene: TRBV27
J gene: TRBJ1-2
clone size: NA
D gene: NA
CDR3 protein: CASSLIPPFGTNENGNYGYTF
CDR3 DNA: TGTGCCAGCAGTTTAATCCCTCCTTTCGGGACAAACGAAAACGGAAACTATGGCTACACCTTC

V gene: TRBV7-8
J gene: TRBJ1-1
clone size: NA
D gene: TRBD1
CDR3 protein: CASNPDRGTEAFF
CDR3 DNA: TGTGCCAGCAACCCCGACAGGGGCACTGAAGCTTTCTTT

V gene: TRBV12-5
J gene: TRBJ1-6
clone size: NA
D gene: NA
CDR3 protein: CASSSFSYNSPLHF
CDR3 DNA: TGTGCTAGTAGCTCCTTCTCCTATAATTCACCCCTCCACTTT

V gene: TRBV27
J gene: TRBJ1-2
clone size: NA
D gene: NA
CDR3 protein: CASSSSGRNYGYTF
CDR3 DNA: TGTGCCAGCAGTAGTTCAGGGCGCAACTATGGCTACACCTTC